The clone carrying this T cell receptor (beta chain) has a handful of counts. This sample stems from a study of T cells after somatic rescue of genetic block. Germline CDR1 is SGHAT and CDR2 is FQDESV (reference sequence). Trimming took 6 bases from V and 2 from J, leaving 24 bases between them. The CDR3 loop spans 18 amino acids. Using immunoSEQ multiplex PCR, the repertoire was profiled, and TCRdb retains in-frame clones only, with some absent. The data contain approximately 9,800 clones, roughly 81% of them singletons. V is TRBV11-1 and J is TRBJ2-3, with D unclear. The origin of this receptor is a boy aged 5 to 17. Input material: peripheral blood mononuclear cells (PBMCs). In DNA, the CDR3 is TGTGCCAGCAGGGGCGATAGCCTTTTACTTACAAACACAGATACGCAGTATTTT. It yields the protein CASRGDSLLLTNTDTQYF.